Listed below are T cell receptor beta chains from one sample, sequenced in a study of T cell responses to AZD1222 COVID-19 vaccine. Some clones are missing from TCRdb's copy, which holds only in-frame ones; the method was immunoSEQ multiplex PCR. The sample has some 160,000 clones, more than 85% seen once. Here the sequenced sample was peripheral blood, taken on day 0 of AZD1222 vaccination. Receptors originate from an adult in good health. Both conserved end residues are part of each CDR3. Fields, in order: J gene, V gene, clone size, D gene, CDR3 protein, CDR3 DNA. D genes are given only for firm matches. Clone size appears in some rows only: once, few, many, or a class for an expanded clone.

j_gene: TRBJ1-1; v_gene: TRBV11-3; abundance: NA; d_gene: NA; CDR3aa: CASSLGGGPNTEAFF; CDR3nt: TGTGCCAGCAGCTTAGGAGGAGGACCTAACACTGAAGCTTTCTTT
j_gene: TRBJ1-5; v_gene: TRBV28; abundance: NA; d_gene: NA; CDR3aa: CASTRQHNQPQHF; CDR3nt: TGTGCCAGCACCAGACAGCACAATCAGCCCCAGCATTTT
j_gene: TRBJ1-4; v_gene: TRBV27; abundance: NA; d_gene: NA; CDR3aa: CASSLRLVPPRGKLFF; CDR3nt: TGTGCCAGCAGTTTAAGACTTGTCCCCCCTCGAGGAAAACTGTTTTTT
j_gene: TRBJ1-3; v_gene: TRBV3-1/TRBV3-2; abundance: NA; d_gene: NA; CDR3aa: CASSQYRDGNTIYF; CDR3nt: TGTGCCAGCAGCCAATACAGGGACGGAAACACCATATATTTT
j_gene: TRBJ1-1; v_gene: TRBV11-2; abundance: NA; d_gene: NA; CDR3aa: CASSFGQNTEAFF; CDR3nt: TGTGCCAGCAGCTTCGGACAGAACACTGAAGCTTTCTTT
j_gene: TRBJ1-1; v_gene: TRBV7-9; abundance: NA; d_gene: NA; CDR3aa: CASSPSGLRWNTEAFF; CDR3nt: TGTGCCAGCAGCCCGTCCGGACTCAGGTGGAACACTGAAGCTTTCTTT
j_gene: TRBJ2-7; v_gene: TRBV3-1/TRBV3-2; abundance: NA; d_gene: NA; CDR3aa: CASSQASYEQYF; CDR3nt: TGTGCCAGCAGCCAGGCCTCCTACGAGCAGTACTTC
j_gene: TRBJ1-1; v_gene: TRBV27; abundance: NA; d_gene: NA; CDR3aa: CASSPIVRMNTEAFF; CDR3nt: TGTGCCAGCAGTCCGATCGTCCGAATGAACACTGAAGCTTTCTTT
j_gene: TRBJ1-4; v_gene: TRBV23-1; abundance: once; d_gene: TRBD1; CDR3aa: CASLDRDRVFTNEKLFF; CDR3nt: TGCGCCAGCTTAGACCGGGACAGGGTTTTCACTAATGAAAAACTGTTTTTT
j_gene: TRBJ1-1; v_gene: TRBV2; abundance: NA; d_gene: NA; CDR3aa: CANPDLTENTEAFF; CDR3nt: TGTGCCAACCCGGACTTGACAGAGAACACTGAAGCTTTCTTT
j_gene: TRBJ1-5; v_gene: TRBV7-2; abundance: NA; d_gene: NA; CDR3aa: CASSSTGTYQPQHF; CDR3nt: TGTGCCAGCAGCAGCACAGGGACTTATCAGCCCCAGCATTTT
j_gene: TRBJ1-5; v_gene: TRBV4-1; abundance: NA; d_gene: TRBD1; CDR3aa: CASSQDGQGSQPQHF; CDR3nt: TGCGCCAGCAGCCAAGACGGACAGGGAAGTCAGCCCCAGCATTTT
j_gene: TRBJ2-3; v_gene: TRBV9; abundance: NA; d_gene: NA; CDR3aa: CASTQPGADTQYF; CDR3nt: TGTGCCAGCACCCAGCCCGGGGCAGATACGCAGTATTTT
j_gene: TRBJ2-3; v_gene: TRBV7-2; abundance: NA; d_gene: NA; CDR3aa: CASSFAYTDTQYF; CDR3nt: TGTGCCAGCAGCTTCGCGTACACAGATACGCAGTATTTT
j_gene: TRBJ1-4; v_gene: TRBV2; abundance: NA; d_gene: NA; CDR3aa: CASTNRAALGLFF; CDR3nt: TGTGCCAGCACTAATAGGGCAGCTTTGGGGCTGTTTTTT
j_gene: TRBJ1-3; v_gene: TRBV27; abundance: NA; d_gene: NA; CDR3aa: CASSPIPGTSGNTIYF; CDR3nt: TGTGCCAGCAGTCCAATCCCCGGGACCTCTGGAAACACCATATATTTT
j_gene: TRBJ2-7; v_gene: TRBV5-1; abundance: NA; d_gene: NA; CDR3aa: CASSLAGGNEQYF; CDR3nt: TGCGCCAGCAGCTTGGCAGGGGGGAACGAGCAGTACTTC
j_gene: TRBJ1-1; v_gene: TRBV28; abundance: once; d_gene: NA; CDR3aa: CASSSSQKGVVTEAFF; CDR3nt: TGTGCCAGCAGTTCTTCTCAAAAGGGGGTAGTCACTGAAGCTTTCTTT
j_gene: TRBJ2-5; v_gene: TRBV6-2/TRBV6-3; abundance: NA; d_gene: NA; CDR3aa: CASSYQSGIQYF; CDR3nt: TGTGCCAGCAGTTACCAGAGTGGTATCCAGTACTTC
j_gene: TRBJ1-4; v_gene: TRBV18; abundance: NA; d_gene: NA; CDR3aa: CASSPPNRSEKLFF; CDR3nt: TGTGCCAGCTCACCACCAAACAGATCTGAAAAACTGTTTTTT
j_gene: TRBJ1-6; v_gene: TRBV5-1; abundance: NA; d_gene: TRBD1; CDR3aa: CASSGGQGHSPLHF; CDR3nt: TGCGCCAGCAGCGGCGGACAGGGGCACTCACCCCTCCACTTT
j_gene: TRBJ2-2; v_gene: TRBV5-1; abundance: NA; d_gene: NA; CDR3aa: CASSVPVANTGELFF; CDR3nt: TGCGCCAGCAGCGTACCCGTCGCGAACACCGGGGAGCTGTTTTTT
j_gene: TRBJ1-1; v_gene: TRBV7-9; abundance: once; d_gene: NA; CDR3aa: CASTDLTEAFF; CDR3nt: TGTGCCAGCACTGACCTCACTGAAGCTTTCTTT
j_gene: TRBJ1-1; v_gene: TRBV7-8; abundance: NA; d_gene: NA; CDR3aa: CASTQTMTGNTEAFF; CDR3nt: TGTGCCAGCACGCAGACAATGACAGGGAACACTGAAGCTTTCTTT
j_gene: TRBJ2-5; v_gene: TRBV5-1; abundance: once; d_gene: NA; CDR3aa: CASSFGAQETQYF; CDR3nt: TGCGCCAGCAGCTTTGGAGCGCAAGAGACCCAGTACTTC
j_gene: TRBJ1-6; v_gene: TRBV30; abundance: NA; d_gene: NA; CDR3aa: CAWSLGGLNSPLHF; CDR3nt: TGTGCCTGGAGCCTTGGGGGCCTGAATTCACCCCTCCACTTT
j_gene: TRBJ2-1; v_gene: TRBV15; abundance: NA; d_gene: NA; CDR3aa: CATSTGGTTYNEQFF; CDR3nt: TGTGCCACCAGCACAGGGGGGACAACGTACAATGAGCAGTTCTTC
j_gene: TRBJ1-2; v_gene: TRBV5-8; abundance: NA; d_gene: NA; CDR3aa: CASSSAGAINYGYTF; CDR3nt: TGTGCCAGCAGCTCCGCAGGGGCCATTAACTATGGCTACACCTTC
j_gene: TRBJ1-4; v_gene: TRBV4-1; abundance: NA; d_gene: NA; CDR3aa: CASSQESKLFF; CDR3nt: TGCGCCAGCAGCCAAGAGTCAAAACTGTTTTTT
j_gene: TRBJ2-3; v_gene: TRBV11-3; abundance: NA; d_gene: TRBD2; CDR3aa: CASSRGGSDTQYF; CDR3nt: TGTGCCAGCAGCCGGGGGGGCTCAGATACGCAGTATTTT
j_gene: TRBJ2-7; v_gene: TRBV7-6; abundance: NA; d_gene: NA; CDR3aa: CASSKGPNYEQYF; CDR3nt: TGTGCCAGCAGCAAGGGACCAAACTACGAGCAGTACTTC
j_gene: TRBJ1-6; v_gene: TRBV9; abundance: NA; d_gene: NA; CDR3aa: CASSVGSGDNSPLHF; CDR3nt: TGTGCCAGCAGCGTAGGGTCAGGGGACAATTCACCCCTCCACTTT
j_gene: TRBJ1-5; v_gene: TRBV30; abundance: NA; d_gene: NA; CDR3aa: CAWSGGGQPQHF; CDR3nt: TGTGCCTGGAGTGGAGGGGGGCAACCCCAGCATTTT
j_gene: TRBJ1-1; v_gene: TRBV25-1; abundance: NA; d_gene: NA; CDR3aa: CASSEARGSAAEAFF; CDR3nt: TGTGCCAGCAGTGAAGCGAGAGGGAGCGCCGCTGAAGCTTTCTTT
j_gene: TRBJ1-6; v_gene: TRBV4-1; abundance: NA; d_gene: NA; CDR3aa: CASSHPHTGTLVSPLHF; CDR3nt: TGCGCCAGCAGCCACCCGCATACCGGGACCCTGGTATCACCCCTCCACTTT
j_gene: TRBJ1-2; v_gene: TRBV9; abundance: NA; d_gene: NA; CDR3aa: CASSVGPDSNYGYTF; CDR3nt: TGTGCCAGCAGCGTAGGTCCAGATTCTAACTATGGCTACACCTTC
j_gene: TRBJ1-1; v_gene: TRBV5-1; abundance: NA; d_gene: NA; CDR3aa: CASSPLVGLQNTEAFF; CDR3nt: TGCGCCAGCAGCCCCCTTGTTGGACTCCAGAACACTGAAGCTTTCTTT
j_gene: TRBJ2-3; v_gene: TRBV5-6; abundance: NA; d_gene: NA; CDR3aa: CASSLVDVTDTQYF; CDR3nt: TGTGCCAGCAGCTTGGTCGACGTCACAGATACGCAGTATTTT
j_gene: TRBJ2-4; v_gene: TRBV5-5; abundance: NA; d_gene: NA; CDR3aa: CASSQRWNIQYF; CDR3nt: TGTGCCAGCAGCCAACGATGGAACATTCAGTACTTC
j_gene: TRBJ2-3; v_gene: TRBV9; abundance: once; d_gene: NA; CDR3aa: CASSTHSSTDTQYF; CDR3nt: TGTGCCAGCAGCACCCACTCTAGCACAGATACGCAGTATTTT
j_gene: TRBJ2-1; v_gene: TRBV15; abundance: NA; d_gene: NA; CDR3aa: CATSRDLGSSYNEQFF; CDR3nt: TGTGCCACCAGCAGAGATCTGGGGAGCTCCTACAATGAGCAGTTCTTC
j_gene: TRBJ2-1; v_gene: TRBV18; abundance: NA; d_gene: TRBD2; CDR3aa: CASSPPGLAGRTNEQFF; CDR3nt: TGTGCCAGCTCACCTCCTGGACTAGCGGGGCGAACCAATGAGCAGTTCTTC
j_gene: TRBJ1-2; v_gene: TRBV18; abundance: NA; d_gene: NA; CDR3aa: CASSPIADPPYGYTF; CDR3nt: TGTGCCAGCTCACCAATCGCGGACCCCCCGTATGGCTACACCTTC
j_gene: TRBJ1-2; v_gene: TRBV6-5; abundance: few; d_gene: TRBD1; CDR3aa: CASTPRTGLYGYTF; CDR3nt: TGTGCCAGCACACCACGGACAGGCCTCTATGGCTACACCTTC
j_gene: TRBJ1-2; v_gene: TRBV6-5; abundance: NA; d_gene: NA; CDR3aa: CASSSPEQGSYGYTF; CDR3nt: TGTGCCAGCAGCTCCCCCGAGCAGGGGTCCTATGGCTACACCTTC
j_gene: TRBJ1-2; v_gene: TRBV19; abundance: NA; d_gene: TRBD1; CDR3aa: CASSMTGDYGYTF; CDR3nt: TGTGCCAGTAGTATGACAGGGGACTATGGCTACACCTTC
j_gene: TRBJ1-5; v_gene: TRBV11-2; abundance: many; d_gene: NA; CDR3aa: CASSLARQASNQPQHF; CDR3nt: TGTGCCAGCAGCTTAGCAAGACAGGCCTCTAATCAGCCCCAGCATTTT
j_gene: TRBJ1-4; v_gene: TRBV18; abundance: NA; d_gene: NA; CDR3aa: CASSPGGEKLFF; CDR3nt: TGTGCCAGCTCACCGGGGGGGGAAAAACTGTTTTTT
j_gene: TRBJ1-1; v_gene: TRBV7-9; abundance: NA; d_gene: NA; CDR3aa: CASSPGTEAFF; CDR3nt: TGTGCCAGCAGCCCCGGGACAGAAGCTTTCTTT
j_gene: TRBJ1-1; v_gene: TRBV2; abundance: NA; d_gene: NA; CDR3aa: CASFTGNTEAFF; CDR3nt: TGTGCCAGTTTTACAGGGAACACTGAAGCTTTCTTT
j_gene: TRBJ1-3; v_gene: TRBV10-3; abundance: NA; d_gene: TRBD1; CDR3aa: CAIRPGQSSGNTIYF; CDR3nt: TGTGCCATCAGGCCGGGACAGAGCTCTGGAAACACCATATATTTT
j_gene: TRBJ1-3; v_gene: TRBV18; abundance: NA; d_gene: NA; CDR3aa: CASSPLKGVLSGNTIYF; CDR3nt: TGTGCCAGCTCACCCCTAAAGGGTGTACTCTCTGGAAACACCATATATTTT
j_gene: TRBJ2-4; v_gene: TRBV19; abundance: NA; d_gene: TRBD1; CDR3aa: CASSMTGLAKNIQYF; CDR3nt: TGTGCCAGTAGTATGACAGGGCTAGCCAAAAACATTCAGTACTTC
j_gene: TRBJ2-2; v_gene: TRBV6-5; abundance: NA; d_gene: NA; CDR3aa: CASNRMGDEELFF; CDR3nt: TGTGCCAGCAACCGAATGGGCGACGAGGAGCTGTTTTTT